These 6 T cell receptor beta chains came from one sample sequenced in a study of blood T cell repertoires in COVID-19. The data were produced by immunoSEQ multiplex PCR, yet TCRdb's version contains in-frame clones alone and is incomplete. The table has more than 300,000 clones, roughly nine tenths seen once; the top ten hold 0.7% to 0.95%. The sample was PBMCs or T cells enriched from blood (not recorded which). Every receptor here comes from a woman aged 40 to 50 who had been exposed to COVID-19.

The chain employs TRBV19 and TRBJ2-3; no firm D call. Per germline, CDR1 LNHDA and CDR2 SQIVND (reference sequence). This CDR3 region has 13 residues. Trimming took off 6 bases at V and 4 bases at J, with 11 bases between the two ends. In DNA form, the CDR3 reads TGTGCCAGTAGCGGTCCCCGGGCAGATACGCAGTATTTT. It translates to CASSGPRADTQYF.

CDR3 DNA: TGCGCCAGCAGCTTGGCTGGGGCAGCCATCAACACTGAAGCTTTCTTT. Protein product: CASSLAGAAINTEAFF. This chain joins TRBV5-1 and TRBJ1-1; tentatively, D is TRBD1 (5 bases). The CDR3 has 16 amino acids. V was shortened by 0 bases and J by 2 bases, with 14 bases between the two germline ends. The germline gives CDR1 SGHRS, CDR2 YFSETQ.

This chain joins TRBV2 and TRBJ2-1; 12 bases are shared with TRBD2. Trimming cost V 2 bases and J 5 bases; bases outside gene matches: 1. Germline-derived CDR1 and CDR2 are SNHLY and FYNNEI. The CDR3 is made up of 15 amino acids. The CDR3 DNA is TGTGCCAGCAGTGAACCTAGCGGGAGGGACAATGAGCAGTTCTTC. Amino acid sequence: CASSEPSGRDNEQFF.

This clone turned up a few times. The chain uses TRBV14 and TRBJ1-6, with TRBD1 identical over 7 bases. V shed 4 bases and J 9 bases; nucleotides not matched to a gene: 6. This CDR3 spans 14 amino acids. CDR1 is SGHDN, CDR2 FVKESK, per germline. The CDR3 loop is CASSRKTGASPLHF. In nucleotides, the CDR3 is TGTGCCAGCAGCCGAAAAACAGGGGCTTCACCCCTCCACTTT.

The V gene is TRBV5-1, the J gene TRBJ1-5; a weak D match, TRBD1 (5 bases). CDR1 SGHRS and CDR2 YFSETQ come from the germline V gene. Trimming shortened V by 3 bases and J by 5 bases, and 15 bases separated the two germline ends. The CDR3 consists of 15 residues. The CDR3 is CASSSGQGRDQPQHF. The DNA for the CDR3 is TGCGCCAGCAGCTCCGGACAAGGCAGGGATCAGCCCCAGCATTTT.

The chain employs TRBV30 and TRBJ1-3, with no clear D. CDR1 is GTSNPN and CDR2 is SVGIG in the germline V gene (reference sequence). The CDR3 covers 14 residues. In nucleotides, the CDR3 is TGTGCTAGGGCCGGAGGGTCGCGTGGAAACACCATATATTTT. This gives the protein CARAGGSRGNTIYF. The complete variable domain, with remaining parts taken from reference TRBV30 and TRBJ1-3, reads SQTIHQWPATLVQPVGSPLSLECTVEGTSNPNLYWYRQAAGRGLQLLFYSVGIGQISSEVPQNLSASRPQDRQFILSSKKLLLSDSGFYLCARAGGSRGNTIYFGEGSWLTVV.